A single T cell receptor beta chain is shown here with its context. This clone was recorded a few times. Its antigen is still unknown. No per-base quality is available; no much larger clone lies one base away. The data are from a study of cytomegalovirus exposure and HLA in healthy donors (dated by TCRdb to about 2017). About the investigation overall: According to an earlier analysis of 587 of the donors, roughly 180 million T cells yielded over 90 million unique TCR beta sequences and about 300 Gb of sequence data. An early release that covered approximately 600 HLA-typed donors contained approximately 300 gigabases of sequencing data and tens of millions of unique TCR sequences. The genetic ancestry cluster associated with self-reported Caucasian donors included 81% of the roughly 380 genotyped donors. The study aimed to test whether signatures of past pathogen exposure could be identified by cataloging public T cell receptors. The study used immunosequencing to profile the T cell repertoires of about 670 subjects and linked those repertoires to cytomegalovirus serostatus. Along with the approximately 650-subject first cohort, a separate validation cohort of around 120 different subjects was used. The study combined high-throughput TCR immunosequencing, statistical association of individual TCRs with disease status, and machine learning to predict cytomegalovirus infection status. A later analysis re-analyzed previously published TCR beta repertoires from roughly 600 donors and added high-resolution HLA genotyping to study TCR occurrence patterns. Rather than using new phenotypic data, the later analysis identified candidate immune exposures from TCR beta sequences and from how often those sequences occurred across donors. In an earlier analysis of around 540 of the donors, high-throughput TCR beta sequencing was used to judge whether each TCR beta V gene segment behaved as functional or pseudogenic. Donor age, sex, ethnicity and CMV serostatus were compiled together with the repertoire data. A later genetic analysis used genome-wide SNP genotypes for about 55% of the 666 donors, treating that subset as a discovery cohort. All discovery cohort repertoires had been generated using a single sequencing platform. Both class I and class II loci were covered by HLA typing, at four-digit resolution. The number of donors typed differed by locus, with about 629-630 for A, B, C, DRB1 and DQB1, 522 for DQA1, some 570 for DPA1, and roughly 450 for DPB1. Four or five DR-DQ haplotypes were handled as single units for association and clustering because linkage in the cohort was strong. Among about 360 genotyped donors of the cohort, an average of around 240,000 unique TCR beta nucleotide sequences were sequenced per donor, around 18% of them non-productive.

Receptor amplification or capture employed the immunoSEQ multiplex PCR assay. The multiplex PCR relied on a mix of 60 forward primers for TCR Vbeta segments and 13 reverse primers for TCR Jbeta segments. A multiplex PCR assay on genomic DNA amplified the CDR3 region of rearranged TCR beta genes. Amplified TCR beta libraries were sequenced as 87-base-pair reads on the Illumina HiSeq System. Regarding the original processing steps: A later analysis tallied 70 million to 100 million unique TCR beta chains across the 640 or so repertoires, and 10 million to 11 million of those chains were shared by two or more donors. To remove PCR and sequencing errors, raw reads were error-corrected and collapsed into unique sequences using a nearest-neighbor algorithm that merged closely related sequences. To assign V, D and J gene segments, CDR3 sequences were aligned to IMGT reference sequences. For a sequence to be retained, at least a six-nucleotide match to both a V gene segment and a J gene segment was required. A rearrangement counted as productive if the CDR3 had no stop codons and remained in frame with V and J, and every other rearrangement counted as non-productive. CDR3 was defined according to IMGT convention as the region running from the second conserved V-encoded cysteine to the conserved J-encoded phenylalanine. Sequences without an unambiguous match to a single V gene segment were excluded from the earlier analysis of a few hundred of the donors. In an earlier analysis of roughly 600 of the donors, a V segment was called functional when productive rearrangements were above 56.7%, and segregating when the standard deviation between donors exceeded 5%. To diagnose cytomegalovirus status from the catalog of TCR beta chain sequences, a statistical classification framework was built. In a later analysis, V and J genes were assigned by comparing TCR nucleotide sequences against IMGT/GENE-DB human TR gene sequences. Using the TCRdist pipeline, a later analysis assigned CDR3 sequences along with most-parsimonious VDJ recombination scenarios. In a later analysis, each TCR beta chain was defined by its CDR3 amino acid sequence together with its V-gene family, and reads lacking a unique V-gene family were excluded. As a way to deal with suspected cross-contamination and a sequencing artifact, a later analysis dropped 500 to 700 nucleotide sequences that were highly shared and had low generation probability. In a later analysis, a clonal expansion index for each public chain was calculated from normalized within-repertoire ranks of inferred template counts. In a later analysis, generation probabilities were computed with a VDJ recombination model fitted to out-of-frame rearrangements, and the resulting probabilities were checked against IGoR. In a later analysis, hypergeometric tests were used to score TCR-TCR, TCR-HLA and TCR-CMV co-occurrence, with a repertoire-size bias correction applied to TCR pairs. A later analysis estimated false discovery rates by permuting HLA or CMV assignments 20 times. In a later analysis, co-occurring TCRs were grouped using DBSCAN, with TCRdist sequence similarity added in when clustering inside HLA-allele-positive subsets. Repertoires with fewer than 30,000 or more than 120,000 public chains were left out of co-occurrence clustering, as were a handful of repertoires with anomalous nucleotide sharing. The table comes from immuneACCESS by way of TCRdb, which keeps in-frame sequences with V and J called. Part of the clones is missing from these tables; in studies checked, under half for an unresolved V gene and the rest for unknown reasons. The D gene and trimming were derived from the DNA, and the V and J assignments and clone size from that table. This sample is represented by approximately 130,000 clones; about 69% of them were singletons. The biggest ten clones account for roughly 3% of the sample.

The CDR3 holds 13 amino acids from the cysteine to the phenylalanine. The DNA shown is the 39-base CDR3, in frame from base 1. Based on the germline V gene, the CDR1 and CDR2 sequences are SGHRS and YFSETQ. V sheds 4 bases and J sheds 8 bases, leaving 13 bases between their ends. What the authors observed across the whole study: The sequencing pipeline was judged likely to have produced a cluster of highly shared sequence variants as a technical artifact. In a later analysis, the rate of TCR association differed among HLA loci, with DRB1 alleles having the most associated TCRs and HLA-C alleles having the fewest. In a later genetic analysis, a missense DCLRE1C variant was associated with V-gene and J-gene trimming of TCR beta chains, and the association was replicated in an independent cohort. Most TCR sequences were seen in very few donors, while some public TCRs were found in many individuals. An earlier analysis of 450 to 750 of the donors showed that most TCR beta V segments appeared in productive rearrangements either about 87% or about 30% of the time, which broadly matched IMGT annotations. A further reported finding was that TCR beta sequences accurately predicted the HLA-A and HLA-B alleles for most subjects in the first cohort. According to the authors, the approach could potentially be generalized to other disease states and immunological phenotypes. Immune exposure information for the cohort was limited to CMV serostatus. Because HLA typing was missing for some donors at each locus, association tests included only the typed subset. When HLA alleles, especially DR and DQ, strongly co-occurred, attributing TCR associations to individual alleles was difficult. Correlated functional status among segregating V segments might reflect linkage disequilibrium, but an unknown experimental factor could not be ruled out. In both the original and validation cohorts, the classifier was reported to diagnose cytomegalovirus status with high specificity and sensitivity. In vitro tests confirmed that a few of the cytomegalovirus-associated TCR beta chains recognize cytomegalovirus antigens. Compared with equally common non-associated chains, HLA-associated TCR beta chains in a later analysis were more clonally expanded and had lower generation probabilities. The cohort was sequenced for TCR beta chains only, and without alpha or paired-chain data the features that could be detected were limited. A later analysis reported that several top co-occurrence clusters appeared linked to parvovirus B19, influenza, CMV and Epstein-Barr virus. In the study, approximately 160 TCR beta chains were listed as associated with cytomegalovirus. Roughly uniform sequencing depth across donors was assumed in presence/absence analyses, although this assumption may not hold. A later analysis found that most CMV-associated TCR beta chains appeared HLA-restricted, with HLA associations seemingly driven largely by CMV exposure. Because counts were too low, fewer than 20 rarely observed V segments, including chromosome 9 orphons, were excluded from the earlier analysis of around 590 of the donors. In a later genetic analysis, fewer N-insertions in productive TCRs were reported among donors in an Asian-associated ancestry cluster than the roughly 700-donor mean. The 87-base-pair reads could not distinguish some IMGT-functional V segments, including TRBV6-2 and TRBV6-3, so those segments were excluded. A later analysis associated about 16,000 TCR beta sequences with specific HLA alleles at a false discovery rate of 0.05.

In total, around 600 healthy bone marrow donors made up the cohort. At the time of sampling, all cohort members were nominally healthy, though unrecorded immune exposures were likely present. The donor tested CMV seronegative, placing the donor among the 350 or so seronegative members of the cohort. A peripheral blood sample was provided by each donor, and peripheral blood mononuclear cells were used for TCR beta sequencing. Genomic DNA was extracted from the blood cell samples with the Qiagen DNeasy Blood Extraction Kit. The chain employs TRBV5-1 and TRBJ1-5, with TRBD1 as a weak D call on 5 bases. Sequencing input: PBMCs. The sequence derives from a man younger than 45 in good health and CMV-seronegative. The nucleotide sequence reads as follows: TGCGCCAGCAGCCGGACACCGTTGGAGCCCCAGCATTTT. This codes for CASSRTPLEPQHF. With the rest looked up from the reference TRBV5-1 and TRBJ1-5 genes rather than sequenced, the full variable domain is KAGVTQTPRYLIKTRGQQVTLSCSPISGHRSVSWYQQTPGQGLQFLFEYFSETQRNKGNFPGRFSGRQFSNSRSEMNVSTLELGDSALYLCASSRTPLEPQHFGDGTRLSIL.